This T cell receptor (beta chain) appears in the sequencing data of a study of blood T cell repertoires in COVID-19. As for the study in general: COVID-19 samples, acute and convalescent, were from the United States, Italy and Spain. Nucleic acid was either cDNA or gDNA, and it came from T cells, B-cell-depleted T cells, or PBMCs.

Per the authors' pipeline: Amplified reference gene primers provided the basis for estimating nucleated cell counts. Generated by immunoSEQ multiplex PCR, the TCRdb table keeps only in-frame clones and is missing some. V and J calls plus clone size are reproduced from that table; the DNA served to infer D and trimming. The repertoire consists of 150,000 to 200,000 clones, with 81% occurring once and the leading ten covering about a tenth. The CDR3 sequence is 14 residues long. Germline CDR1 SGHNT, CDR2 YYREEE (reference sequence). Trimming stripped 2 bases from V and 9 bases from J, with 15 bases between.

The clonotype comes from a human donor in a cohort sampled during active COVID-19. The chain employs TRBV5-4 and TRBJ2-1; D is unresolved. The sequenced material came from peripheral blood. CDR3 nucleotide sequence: TGTGCCAGCAGCTTTGCTAGTTCCAACGGTGAGCAGTTCTTC. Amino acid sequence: CASSFASSNGEQFF.